The 25 T cell receptor beta chains in this list originate from one sample, sequenced in a study of blood T cell repertoires in COVID-19. TCRdb keeps only in-frame clones here, not all; method: immunoSEQ multiplex PCR. The sample shows under 90,000 clones, 65% to 90% of them seen only once. Material for sequencing was peripheral blood. The source is an elderly man with acute or convalescent COVID-19.

This clone was seen only once. A junction end diverges from the germline sequence, so it may reflect a read error. This chain connects TRBV9 to TRBJ1-3, with D maybe TRBD1 (5 bases). The CDR3 is 14 residues long. CDR1 is SGDLS, CDR2 YYNGEE, per germline. The CDR3 DNA sequence: TGTGCCAGCAGCTCCCGGGGGGGAACCTCTATGATTTCCTTT. It specifies CASSSRGGTSMISF.

V gene TRBV2 combines with J gene TRBJ1-5; no clear D gene. V lost 7 bases and J lost 0, with 13 bases in between. This CDR3 comprises 15 residues. Germline CDR1 and CDR2: SNHLY and FYNNEI. This CDR3 is CASTRLLNSNQPQHF. The CDR3 DNA sequence: TGTGCCAGCACTCGACTACTTAATAGCAATCAGCCCCAGCATTTT. The full variable domain, in which reference TRBV2 and TRBJ1-5 provide the parts outside the CDR3, is EPEVTQTPSHQVTQMGQEVILRCVPISNHLYFYWYRQILGQKVEFLVSFYNNEISEKSEIFDDQFSVERPDGSNFTLKIRSTKLEDSAMYFCASTRLLNSNQPQHFGDGTRLSIL.

In DNA, the CDR3 is TGTGCCAGCAGCCAGCTAGCGGGGGGAATTGATACGCAGTATTTT. Protein product: CASSQLAGGIDTQYF. The chain employs TRBV4-2 and TRBJ2-3; 11 positions agree with TRBD2. J gave up 6 bases and V 3 bases, and 5 bases lay outside the gene matches. This CDR3 is 15 amino acids long. Looked up from germline, CDR1 is LGHNA and CDR2 is YNFKEQ.

The chain uses TRBV28 and TRBJ2-7; 13 bases are shared with TRBD2. CDR1 MDHEN and CDR2 SYDVKM come from the germline V gene. The CDR3 loop spans 15 amino acids. V lost 6 bases and J lost 4; bases outside the gene matches: 6. CDR3 region: CASRLTSGRMYEQYF. The CDR3 DNA reads TGTGCCAGCAGGTTGACTAGCGGGAGGATGTACGAGCAGTACTTC. Using reference TRBV28 and TRBJ2-7 for the parts outside the CDR3, the full variable domain is DVKVTQSSRYLVKRTGEKVFLECVQDMDHENMFWYRQDPGLGLRLIYFSYDVKMKEKGDIPEGYSVSREKKERFSLILESASTNQTSMYLCASRLTSGRMYEQYFGPGTRLTVT.

The chain has TRBV3-1 (or the pseudogene TRBV3-2) and TRBJ1-2; D is possibly TRBD1 (5 bases). V shed 4 bases and J shed 8 bases, with 17 bases lying between them. Germline V gene sequence: CDR1 LGHDT, CDR2 YNNKEL (reference sequence). The CDR3 is 14 residues long. CDR3 amino acids: CASSPDQGSRGYTF. As DNA, the CDR3 is TGTGCCAGCAGCCCAGATCAGGGATCCAGGGGCTACACCTTC.

A remark on this clone: An end of the junction does not agree with germline; a read error may underlie this. This rearrangement joins TRBV5-3 to TRBJ1-6, with 12 bases identical to TRBD1. TRBV5-3 falls under the ORF class, with uncertain function. This CDR3 comprises 19 residues. CDR3 residues: CARSMRPGQGARLDSPPHF. The CDR3, as DNA: TGTGCCAGAAGCATGAGACCGGGACAGGGGGCTCGTCTGGATTCACCCCCCCACTTT.

J is TRBJ2-2 and V is TRBV2; D is undetermined. This CDR3 comprises 15 residues. V dropped 4 bases and J dropped 5 bases, with 14 bases sitting between them. Germline lookup yields CDR1 SNHLY and CDR2 FYNNEI. The CDR3 reads CASSVRPRGTGELFF. In nucleotides, the CDR3 is TGTGCCAGCAGTGTGAGACCTCGAGGTACCGGGGAGCTGTTTTTT.

This chain links TRBV5-1 with TRBJ2-7; 8 nucleotides align to TRBD1. The V and J ends lost 4 bases and 5 bases, in that order; junction bases with no gene match: 14. CDR1 is SGHRS, CDR2 YFSETQ, per germline. The CDR3 loop spans 16 amino acids. CDR3 sequence reads: CASSMDRDRPIDEQYF. As DNA, the CDR3 is TGCGCCAGCAGCATGGACCGGGACAGGCCCATCGACGAGCAGTACTTC.

This clone is a singleton in its sample. This rearrangement joins TRBV24-1 to TRBJ2-1; 8 bases line up with TRBD1. CDR3 length: 17 residues. CDR1 is KGHDR and CDR2 is SFDVKD in the germline V gene. The V and J ends lost 4 bases and 5 bases, in that order; junction bases with no gene match: 12. The CDR3 bases are TGTGCCACCAGTGACCTGGGGACAGGCACCGCAAACAATGAGCAGTTCTTC. Translating gives CATSDLGTGTANNEQFF.

The J gene is TRBJ2-1, the V gene TRBV11-2, with D possibly TRBD1 on 6 matching bases. CDR1 and CDR2 from the germline V gene are SGHAT and FQNNGV. The CDR3 length is 16 residues. Trimming pared 5 bases from V and 9 bases from J, leaving 23 bases between. The CDR3 DNA reads TGTGCCAGCAGCCCGACCGGGACACTCGGCTGGAGTGAGCAGTTCTTC. It is translated as CASSPTGTLGWSEQFF. Based on the CDR3 plus reference TRBV11-2 and TRBJ2-1, the full variable domain is EAGVAQSPRYKIIEKRQSVAFWCNPISGHATLYWYQQILGQGPKLLIQFQNNGVVDDSQLPKDRFSAERLKGVDSTLKIQPAKLEDSAVYLCASSPTGTLGWSEQFFGPGTRLTVL.

The V gene is TRBV28, the J gene TRBJ2-2; D unresolved. The V and J ends lost 2 bases and 0 bases respectively, with 10 bases between them. Germline V CDR1 and CDR2: MDHEN, SYDVKM. There are 16 residues in the CDR3. CDR3: CASSLVQSTNTGELFF. The CDR3 DNA follows: TGTGCCAGCAGTTTAGTACAGAGCACGAACACCGGGGAGCTGTTTTTT.

J is TRBJ2-7 and V is TRBV7-2; TRBD1 matches 8 bases. Germline CDR1 SGHTA, CDR2 FQGNSA. The CDR3 contains 15 residues. Trimming cost V 3 bases and J 0 bases; bases outside gene matches: 4. CDR3 nucleotide sequence: TGTGCCAGCAGCTTTTCCGGACAGGGCTCCTACGAGCAGTACTTC. Translation: CASSFSGQGSYEQYF.

This chain uses TRBV11-3 with TRBJ2-3; 9 nucleotides agree with TRBD1. Germline values: CDR1 SGHNT, CDR2 YENEEA. CDR3 length: 16 residues. Trimming removed 4 bases from V and 2 bases from J; junction bases left unmatched: 7. DNA of the CDR3: TGTGCCAGCAGCTCATCCGGGACAGGGTACACAGATACGCAGTATTTT. Its translation: CASSSSGTGYTDTQYF.

CDR3 sequence: CASSFGDRARSPLHF. In DNA, the CDR3 is TGTGCCAGCAGCTTCGGGGACAGGGCTAGGTCACCCCTCCACTTT. The V call is TRBV7-2, the J call TRBJ1-6; 9 bases align to TRBD1. After removal of 3 bases from V and 10 bases from J, the junction contained 7 bases not matched to a gene. This CDR3 spans 15 amino acids. Germline V gives CDR1 SGHTA, CDR2 FQGNSA.

The rearrangement links TRBV6-2 or TRBV6-3 to TRBJ1-1; D remains unclear. V was cut by 3 bases and J by 6 bases, with 11 bases left in between. This CDR3 is built from 13 residues. Per germline, CDR1 MNHEY and CDR2 SVGEGT. CDR3 amino acids: CASSYSGVAEAFF. The CDR3 region has the DNA TGTGCCAGCAGTTATTCCGGGGTGGCTGAAGCTTTCTTT.

The chain is built from TRBV10-2 and TRBJ1-6, with D maybe TRBD1 (5 bases). Germline V gene data show CDR1 as WSHSY and CDR2 as SAAADI. V lost 0 bases to trimming and J lost 9 bases, with 9 bases between them. The CDR3 contains 14 residues. CDR3 sequence reads: CASSESQGGSPLHF. In DNA, the CDR3 is TGCGCCAGCAGTGAGTCGCAGGGCGGTTCACCCCTCCACTTT.

The CDR3 loop is CASSILRGIDTEAFF. The CDR3 DNA reads as TGCGCCAGCAGCATACTACGGGGAATCGACACTGAAGCTTTCTTT. This chain connects TRBV4-1 to TRBJ1-1; unclear D gene. V was shortened by 5 bases and J by 3 bases, with 16 bases between the two germline ends. Looked up from germline, CDR1 is MGHRA and CDR2 is YSYEKL. The CDR3 runs 15 residues.

The chain couples TRBV7-2 to TRBJ2-3; a weak D match, TRBD2 (5 bases). This CDR3 has 14 residues. The V end lost 6 bases, the J end lost 0 bases, and 10 bases lay between the germline ends. Germline-derived CDR1 and CDR2 are SGHTA and FQGNSA. The CDR3, as DNA: TGTGCCAGCAGAAGAGGCGGGAGCACAGATACGCAGTATTTT. Translating gives CASRRGGSTDTQYF.

The genes are TRBV6-5 and TRBJ2-3; 9 bases match TRBD1. V lost 10 bases and J lost 3; bases outside the gene matches: 8. Germline V gene data show CDR1 as MNHEY and CDR2 as SVGAGI. This CDR3 comprises 14 residues. For the CDR3, the DNA is TGTGCCACCTCACAGGGGGCTTTTACAGATACGCAGTATTTT. This translates into CATSQGAFTDTQYF.

This clone was counted only a few times. The CDR3 nucleotides are TGCGCCAGCAGCTTTAGTGAGGGAGGGCGCGCAGATACGCAGTATTTT. Translated: CASSFSEGGRADTQYF. The rearrangement joins TRBV5-1 to TRBJ2-3, with 7 bases that match TRBD2. The CDR3 runs 16 residues. From germline, CDR1 is SGHRS and CDR2 YFSETQ. J lost 4 bases, V lost 2 bases, and 10 bases had no gene match.

This clone has only a few counts. This sequence joins TRBV7-3 and TRBJ2-1, with 8 positions matching TRBD1. Trimming took 4 bases from V and 7 from J; bases not matched to a gene: 9. The CDR3 length is 15 residues. CDR1 is SGHTA and CDR2 is FQGTGA in the germline V gene. The chain's CDR3 is CASSYDRGGLNEQFF. CDR3 sequence (DNA): TGTGCCAGCAGCTACGACAGGGGTGGGTTGAATGAGCAGTTCTTC.

This clone has just a few counts. This chain joins TRBV19 and TRBJ1-1; perhaps TRBD1 as D (5 bases). This CDR3 is built from 17 residues. Between the trimmed V and J ends, which lost 10 bases and 1 base, there was a span of 25 bases. The germline gives CDR1 LNHDA, CDR2 SQIVND (reference sequence). CDR3 in DNA: TGTGCCATTATTTTCCCGGGGGGGGGACTCGGGAACACTGAAGCTTTCTTT. Its translation: CAIIFPGGGLGNTEAFF.

This chain connects TRBV12-3 or TRBV12-4 to TRBJ1-5; D ambiguous. This CDR3 is 13 amino acids long. V lost 3 bases to trimming and J lost 5 bases, with 8 bases between them. The CDR3 DNA reads TGTGCCAGCAGTTTGTCACAGCATCAGCCCCAGCATTTT. This gives the protein CASSLSQHQPQHF.

The V gene is TRBV30, the J gene TRBJ1-2, with TRBD1 as a possible D gene (6 bases). With 0 bases removed from V and 1 base from J, the gap between germline ends came to 15 bases. Germline V gives CDR1 GTSNPN, CDR2 SVGIG (reference sequence). This CDR3 has 16 residues. CDR3 coding DNA: TGTGCCTGGAGTGTAGGCGGTGGGGGCAATAACTATGGCTACACCTTC. Translation gives CAWSVGGGGNNYGYTF.

Remarks on this clone: Different DNA sequences within this sample yield the same CDR3. The rearrangement links TRBV3-1 (or the pseudogene TRBV3-2) to TRBJ1-2, with D possibly matching TRBD1 (5 bases). V lost 1 base and J lost 1, with 7 bases in between. The germline V gene encodes CDR1 LGHDT and CDR2 YNNKEL (reference sequence). The length of the CDR3 is 14 residues. The chain's CDR3 is CASSQGQGNYGYTF. The CDR3 region has the DNA TGTGCCAGCAGCCAAGGGCAGGGTAACTATGGCTACACCTTC.